This TCR beta chain originates from a study of blood T cell repertoires in COVID-19. From germline, CDR1 is LGHNA and CDR2 YSLEER. The CDR3 consists of 15 residues. V lost 0 bases, J lost 4 bases, and 12 bases lay in between. Per the study methods: The assay estimated nucleated cells by amplifying reference gene primers. Profiled with immunoSEQ multiplex PCR; TCRdb holds only in-frame clones, not every one. V and J calls and clone size are as listed in that table; D and trimming were resolved from the DNA. This sample yields roughly 140,000 clones, of which approximately 90% are seen a single time; about 4.2% belongs to the top ten.

The source of this sequence is a woman aged 55-75 years with active or convalescent COVID-19. The V gene is TRBV4-3, the J gene TRBJ1-2, with TRBD1 as a possible D gene (6 bases). Sequencing input: peripheral blood. The CDR3 protein is CASSQDRGGFYGYTF. The DNA for the CDR3 is TGCGCCAGCAGCCAAGATAGGGGGGGTTTCTATGGCTACACCTTC.